This TCR beta chain was documented in a study of T-cell memory formation after mild COVID-19. Looking at the study overall: The TCR clusters were mostly specific to one donor. The study, taken as a whole, reports: Contracting CD4+ clones lay largely in CM and EM, with CD8+ ones residing in EMRA.

This clonotype was picked up a small number of times. Its antigen remains unidentified. Germline V CDR1 and CDR2: SQVTM, ANQGSEA. Trimming stripped 5 bases from V and 0 bases from J, with 22 bases between. The CDR3 runs to 17 residues. From the 5' RACE reads, TCRdb called clonotypes with MiXCR, one entry per CDR3 protein. The sample lists around 370,000 distinct CDR3 sequences, 20% to 25% seen once, with approximately 12% in the top ten. This chain connects TRBV29-1 to TRBJ1-2, with a possible D match to TRBD1 (6 bases). The TCR was taken from an adult woman who had mild COVID-19 (a few samples of this study predate the infection). Cell type and time point are not known. Specimen: PBMCs or a T cell subset sorted from them (not recorded which). The CDR3 loop is CSVPARGAIGSNYGYTF. Here the CDR3 DNA reads TGCAGCGTTCCTGCCCGGGGGGCCATAGGATCTAACTATGGCTACACCTTC.